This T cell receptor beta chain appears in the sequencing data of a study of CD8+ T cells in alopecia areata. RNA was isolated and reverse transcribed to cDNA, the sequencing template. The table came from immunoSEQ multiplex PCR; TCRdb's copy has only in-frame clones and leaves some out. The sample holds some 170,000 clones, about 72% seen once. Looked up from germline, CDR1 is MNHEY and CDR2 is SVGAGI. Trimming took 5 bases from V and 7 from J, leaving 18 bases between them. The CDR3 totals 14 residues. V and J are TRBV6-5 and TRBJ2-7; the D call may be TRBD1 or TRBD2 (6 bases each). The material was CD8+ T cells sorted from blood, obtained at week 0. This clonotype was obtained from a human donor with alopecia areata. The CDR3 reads CASSTKRGAWEQYF. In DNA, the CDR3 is TGTGCCAGCAGTACGAAGAGGGGGGCCTGGGAGCAGTACTTC.